Listed here are 8 T cell receptor beta chains from one sample, sequenced in a study of cytomegalovirus exposure and HLA in healthy donors. PCR employed 60 Vbeta and 13 Jbeta primers. Libraries were prepared by immunoSEQ multiplex PCR; TCRdb keeps only in-frame clonotypes and omits some of them. The sample has some 140,000 clones; around 80% are singletons. The sequenced sample consisted of PBMCs. These receptors came from a male donor in good health and CMV-seropositive.

The chain has TRBV28 and TRBJ2-6; no firm D call. CDR3 length equals 18 residues. Trimming cost V 1 base and J 0 bases, with 13 bases left between them. The V gene's germline CDR1 is MDHEN and CDR2 SYDVKM. The CDR3 DNA reads TGTGCCAGCAGTTTATCCCCCAGGCTCCGCTCTGGGGCCAACGTCCTGACTTTC. This translates into CASSLSPRLRSGANVLTF.

The CDR3: CASSGTGGSEQFF. For the CDR3, the DNA is TGTGCCAGCAGCGGAACAGGCGGGAGTGAGCAGTTCTTC. This chain links TRBV5-6 with TRBJ2-1; 7 bases align to TRBD2. This CDR3 is 13 amino acids long. Losses at the gene ends were 4 bases for V and 9 bases for J; bases not matched to a gene: 7. Germline-derived CDR1 and CDR2 are SGHDT and YYEEEE.

DNA for the CDR3: TGTGCCAGCTCACCACCCAGAGCGGGAGGGCCCTCCTACGAGCAGTACTTC. It is translated as CASSPPRAGGPSYEQYF. The chain couples TRBV18 to TRBJ2-7, with 10 nucleotides matching TRBD2. V shed 0 bases and J 0 bases; nucleotides not matched to a gene: 5. The CDR3 runs 17 residues. Germline CDR1 is KGHSH and CDR2 is LQKENI.

The rearrangement links TRBV7-9 to TRBJ2-7; perhaps TRBD1 as D (6 bases). This CDR3 region has 14 residues. V dropped 0 bases and J dropped 6 bases, with 12 bases sitting between them. Germline CDR1 reads SEHNR; CDR2 reads FQNEAQ (reference sequence). The CDR3 nucleotides are TGTGCCAGCAGCTTAGCCAGGGGTCTAGGCGAGCAGTACTTC. This translates into CASSLARGLGEQYF.

The chain links TRBV5-5 to TRBJ2-3; possibly TRBD2 for D (5 bases). V gave up 3 bases and J gave up 0 bases, with 11 bases separating them. The CDR3 is 15 amino acids. Germline-derived CDR1 and CDR2 are SGHKS and YYEKEE (reference sequence). The CDR3 region has the DNA TGTGCCAGCAGCTCCGGAGGCCAAAGCACAGATACGCAGTATTTT. It specifies CASSSGGQSTDTQYF. Using reference TRBV5-5 and TRBJ2-3 for the parts outside the CDR3, the full variable domain is DAGVTQSPTHLIKTRGQQVTLRCSPISGHKSVSWYQQVLGQGPQFIFQYYEKEERGRGNFPDRFSARQFPNYSSELNVNALLLGDSALYLCASSSGGQSTDTQYFGPGTRLTVL.

The CDR3 region has the DNA TGTGCCAGCAGCCCTGACAGGTCCCCTGGAAACACCATATATTTT. Its protein is CASSPDRSPGNTIYF. The chain carries TRBV25-1 and TRBJ1-3, with a weak D call TRBD1 (6 bases). The CDR3 sequence is 15 residues long. V lost 6 bases and J 2 bases, leaving 14 bases between the germline ends. The V gene's germline CDR1 is MGHDK and CDR2 SYGVNS.

The chain carries TRBV19 and TRBJ1-5; D gene unclear. Looked up from germline, CDR1 is LNHDA and CDR2 is SQIVND (reference sequence). This CDR3 comprises 14 residues. V was trimmed by 7 bases and J by 0 bases, leaving 10 bases between them. This CDR3 reads CASTEGYSNQPQHF. For the CDR3, the DNA is TGTGCCAGTACCGAGGGTTATAGCAATCAGCCCCAGCATTTT.

The V and J genes are TRBV7-6 and TRBJ2-1, with 9 bases matching TRBD2. The CDR3 is made up of 17 amino acids. Trimming cost V 5 bases and J 2 bases; bases outside gene matches: 10. CDR1 is SGHVS, CDR2 FNYEAQ, per germline. The CDR3 region is CASSAEGAGGPYNEQFF. The CDR3 nucleotides read TGTGCCAGCAGCGCAGAGGGAGCGGGGGGCCCCTACAATGAGCAGTTCTTC.